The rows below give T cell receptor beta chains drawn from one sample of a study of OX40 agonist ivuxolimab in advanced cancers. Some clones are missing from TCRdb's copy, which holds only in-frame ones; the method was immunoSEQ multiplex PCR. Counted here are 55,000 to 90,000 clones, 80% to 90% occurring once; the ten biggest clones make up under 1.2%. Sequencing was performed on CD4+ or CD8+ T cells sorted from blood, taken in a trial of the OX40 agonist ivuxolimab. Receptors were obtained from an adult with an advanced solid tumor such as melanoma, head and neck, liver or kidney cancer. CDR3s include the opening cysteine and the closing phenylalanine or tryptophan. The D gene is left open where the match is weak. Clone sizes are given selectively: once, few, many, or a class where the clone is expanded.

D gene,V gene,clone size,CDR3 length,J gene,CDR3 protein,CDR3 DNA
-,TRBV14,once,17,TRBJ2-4,CASSQDKIGGDKNIQYF,TGTGCCAGCAGCCAAGATAAAATCGGGGGCGATAAAAACATTCAGTACTTC
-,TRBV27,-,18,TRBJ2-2,CASTVTWGAGANTGELFF,TGTGCCAGCACTGTAACATGGGGAGCCGGCGCGAACACCGGGGAGCTGTTTTTT
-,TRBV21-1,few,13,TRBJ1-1,CASSSKVITEAFF,TGTGCCAGCAGTTCGAAGGTGATCACTGAAGCTTTCTTT
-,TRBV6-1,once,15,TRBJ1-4,CASTSGGSGNEKLFF,TGTGCCAGCACCTCGGGGGGGAGCGGGAATGAAAAACTGTTTTTT
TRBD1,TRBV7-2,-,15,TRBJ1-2,CASSLGWQGAEGYTF,TGTGCCAGCAGCTTAGGCTGGCAGGGGGCTGAAGGCTACACCTTC
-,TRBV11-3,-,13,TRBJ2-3,CASSLDRRVTQYF,TGTGCCAGCAGCTTAGACAGGAGAGTGACGCAGTATTTT
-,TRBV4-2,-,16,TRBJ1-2,CASSQDLGGAGYGYTF,TGTGCCAGCAGCCAAGATCTGGGGGGGGCGGGCTATGGCTACACCTTC
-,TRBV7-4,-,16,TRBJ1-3,CASSLALVISGNTIYF,TGTGCCAGCAGCTTGGCTTTGGTGATCTCTGGAAACACCATATATTTT
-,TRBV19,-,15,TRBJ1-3,CASSMFGGSGNTIYF,TGTGCCAGTAGTATGTTCGGGGGCTCTGGAAACACCATATATTTT
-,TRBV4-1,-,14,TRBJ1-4,CASSQETANEKLFF,TGCGCCAGCAGCCAAGAAACAGCGAATGAAAAACTGTTTTTT
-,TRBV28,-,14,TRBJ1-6,CASMTVSYNSPLHF,TGTGCCAGCATGACAGTAAGCTATAATTCACCCCTCCACTTT
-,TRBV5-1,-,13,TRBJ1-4,CASSLQTNEKLFF,TGCGCCAGCAGCTTACAAACTAATGAAAAACTGTTTTTT
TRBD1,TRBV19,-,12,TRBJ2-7,CASGTGGYEQYF,TGTGCCAGTGGGACAGGGGGGTACGAGCAGTACTTC
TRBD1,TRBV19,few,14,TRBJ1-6,CAARGTVYNSPLHF,TGTGCCGCCCGAGGGACAGTGTATAATTCACCCCTCCACTTT
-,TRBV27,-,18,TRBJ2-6,CASSPLGGVSSGANVLTF,TGTGCCAGCAGTCCCCTAGGGGGGGTCTCCTCTGGGGCCAACGTCCTGACTTTC
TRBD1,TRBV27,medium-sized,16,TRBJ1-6,CASRGQGAGGNSPLHF,TGTGCCAGCAGAGGACAGGGGGCCGGTGGCAATTCACCCCTCCACTTT
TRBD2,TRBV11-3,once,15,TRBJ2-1,CASSSGGDSYNEQFF,TGTGCCAGCAGCTCCGGGGGGGACTCCTACAATGAGCAGTTCTTC
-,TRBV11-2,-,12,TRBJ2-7,CASSHPYYEQYF,TGTGCCAGCAGCCACCCCTACTACGAGCAGTACTTC
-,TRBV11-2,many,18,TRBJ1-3,CASSYLGFGASSGNTIYF,TGTGCCAGCAGCTACCTGGGATTCGGGGCGAGCTCTGGAAACACCATATATTTT
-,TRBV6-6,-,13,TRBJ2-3,CASSYIRTDTQYF,TGTGCCAGCAGTTATATCAGGACAGATACGCAGTATTTT
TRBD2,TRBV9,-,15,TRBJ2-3,CASSVGGRGADTQYF,TGTGCCAGCAGCGTAGGGGGGCGGGGGGCGGATACGCAGTATTTT
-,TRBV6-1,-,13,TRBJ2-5,CASSERYQETQYF,TGTGCCAGCAGTGAAAGGTACCAAGAGACCCAGTACTTC
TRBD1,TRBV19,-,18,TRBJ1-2,CASSTRTGSILSNYGYTF,TGTGCCAGTAGTACCCGGACAGGGTCGATCCTTTCCAACTATGGCTACACCTTC
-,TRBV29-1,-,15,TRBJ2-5,CSVAGLMGFQETQYF,TGCAGCGTCGCCGGCCTAATGGGATTCCAAGAGACCCAGTACTTC
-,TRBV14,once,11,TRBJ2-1,CASSVYNEQFF,TGTGCCAGCAGCGTCTACAATGAGCAGTTCTTC
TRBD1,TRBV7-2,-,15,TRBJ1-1,CASRVRGGVNTEAFF,TGTGCCAGCAGGGTCAGGGGGGGCGTGAACACTGAAGCTTTCTTT
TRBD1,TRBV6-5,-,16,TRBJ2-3,CASSYSDRASTDTQYF,TGTGCCAGCAGTTACTCCGACAGGGCTAGCACAGATACGCAGTATTTT
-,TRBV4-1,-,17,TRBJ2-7,CASSQTRDPQRLYEQYF,TGCGCCAGCAGCCAAACTCGGGACCCTCAGAGACTTTACGAGCAGTACTTC
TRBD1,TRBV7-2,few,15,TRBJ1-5,CASKEGAGLNQPQHF,TGTGCCAGCAAAGAGGGGGCGGGTTTGAATCAGCCCCAGCATTTT
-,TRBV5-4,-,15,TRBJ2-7,CASSLETGGNYEQYF,TGTGCCAGCAGCTTGGAGACAGGCGGGAACTACGAGCAGTACTTC
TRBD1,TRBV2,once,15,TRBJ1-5,CASRGTGISNQPQHF,TGTGCCAGCAGGGGGACAGGGATAAGCAATCAGCCCCAGCATTTT
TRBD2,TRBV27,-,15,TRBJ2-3,CASSYGGAGTDTQYF,TGTGCCAGCAGTTACGGGGGGGCTGGGACAGATACGCAGTATTTT
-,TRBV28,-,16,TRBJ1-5,CASSLRGFGPNQPQHF,TGTGCCAGCAGTTTGAGGGGATTTGGGCCAAATCAGCCCCAGCATTTT
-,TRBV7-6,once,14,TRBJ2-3,CASSLGPTTDTQYF,TGTGCCAGCAGCTTGGGGCCGACCACAGATACGCAGTATTTT
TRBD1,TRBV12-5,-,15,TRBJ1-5,CASGLGQGINQPQHF,TGTGCTAGTGGTTTGGGACAGGGCATCAATCAGCCCCAGCATTTT
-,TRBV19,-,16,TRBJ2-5,CASSMGLADGGETQYF,TGTGCCAGTAGTATGGGATTAGCGGATGGAGGGGAGACCCAGTACTTC
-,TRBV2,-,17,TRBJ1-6,CASSGMQGSSYNSPLHF,TGTGCCAGCAGTGGGATGCAGGGCAGCTCCTATAATTCACCCCTCCACTTT
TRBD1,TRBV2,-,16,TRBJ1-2,CASSEVTGEEDYGYTF,TGTGCCAGCAGTGAGGTGACAGGGGAGGAGGACTATGGCTACACCTTC
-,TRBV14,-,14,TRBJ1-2,CASSQDRQSLGYTF,TGTGCCAGCAGCCAAGATCGGCAGAGTCTAGGCTACACCTTC
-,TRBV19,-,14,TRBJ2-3,CAARDKGGSGTQYF,TGTGCCGCCCGGGACAAGGGGGGTTCAGGTACGCAGTATTTT
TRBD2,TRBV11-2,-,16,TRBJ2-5,CASSLDKASGVETQYF,TGTGCCAGCAGCTTAGACAAGGCTAGCGGGGTTGAGACCCAGTACTTC
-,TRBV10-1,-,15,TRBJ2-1,CASSESKGGVNEQFF,TGCGCCAGCAGTGAGTCGAAGGGCGGGGTCAATGAGCAGTTCTTC
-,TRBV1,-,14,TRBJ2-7,CTSSRVLSSYEQYF,TGCACCAGCAGCCGGGTCCTGAGCTCCTACGAGCAGTACTTC
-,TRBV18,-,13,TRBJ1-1,CASSPGRNTEAFF,TGTGCCAGCTCACCGGGACGGAACACTGAAGCTTTCTTT
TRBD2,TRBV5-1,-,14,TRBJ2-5,CASSRTSKGETQYF,TGCGCCAGCAGCCGGACTAGCAAAGGAGAGACCCAGTACTTC
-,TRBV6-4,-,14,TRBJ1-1,CASSEDRLATEAFF,TGTGCCAGCAGCGAAGACCGACTGGCCACTGAAGCTTTCTTT
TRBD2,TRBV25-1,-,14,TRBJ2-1,CASSGGAVYNEQFF,TGTGCCAGCAGCGGGGGGGCGGTTTACAATGAGCAGTTCTTC
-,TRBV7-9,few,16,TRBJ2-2,CASSSDVGADTGELFF,TGTGCCAGCAGCTCTGACGTGGGCGCGGACACCGGGGAGCTGTTTTTT